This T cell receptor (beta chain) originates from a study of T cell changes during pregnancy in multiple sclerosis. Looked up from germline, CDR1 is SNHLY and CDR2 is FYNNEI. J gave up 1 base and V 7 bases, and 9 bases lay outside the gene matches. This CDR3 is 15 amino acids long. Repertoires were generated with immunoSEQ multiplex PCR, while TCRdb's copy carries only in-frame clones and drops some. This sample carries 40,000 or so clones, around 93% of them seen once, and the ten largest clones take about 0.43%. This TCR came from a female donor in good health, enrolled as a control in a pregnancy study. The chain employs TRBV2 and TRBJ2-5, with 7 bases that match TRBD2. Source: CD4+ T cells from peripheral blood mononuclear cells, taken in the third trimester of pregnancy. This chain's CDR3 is CASTRIWGGQETQYF. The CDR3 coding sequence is TGTGCCAGCACCCGAATATGGGGGGGCCAAGAGACCCAGTACTTC.